Sequencing of this T cell receptor (beta chain) was carried out in a study of Graves' ophthalmopathy and Graves' hyperthyroidism. Study results and caveats: Clonotypes were expanded in thyroid at above 0.001 frequency, and most also appeared in blood.

Amplification of TCR beta CDR3 regions used RNA transcripts. An initial RT-PCR round employing HTBI primers preceded a second-round multiplex PCR. TCRdb re-called the multiplex PCR reads through MiXCR, storing one row per CDR3 protein. Of roughly 480,000 distinct CDR3 sequences detected, 14% appear once; the ten largest clones hold 9.8%. This clonotype was seen at least ten times. The antigen is unknown. Lactation, pregnancy, uncontrolled infections and other autoimmune diseases were all grounds for excluding patients. CDR1 is GTSNPN, CDR2 SVGIG, per germline (reference sequence). The CDR3 contains 13 residues. Trimming removed 8 bases from V and 3 bases from J; junction bases left unmatched: 8.

The sequence derives from a woman in her twenties or thirties with Graves' ophthalmopathy. The sequenced sample consisted of blood. The chain has TRBV30 and TRBJ2-7; 9 bases match TRBD2. As DNA, the CDR3 is TGTGCCGGAACACTAGCGGGTGACTACGAGCAGTACTTC. It specifies CAGTLAGDYEQYF.